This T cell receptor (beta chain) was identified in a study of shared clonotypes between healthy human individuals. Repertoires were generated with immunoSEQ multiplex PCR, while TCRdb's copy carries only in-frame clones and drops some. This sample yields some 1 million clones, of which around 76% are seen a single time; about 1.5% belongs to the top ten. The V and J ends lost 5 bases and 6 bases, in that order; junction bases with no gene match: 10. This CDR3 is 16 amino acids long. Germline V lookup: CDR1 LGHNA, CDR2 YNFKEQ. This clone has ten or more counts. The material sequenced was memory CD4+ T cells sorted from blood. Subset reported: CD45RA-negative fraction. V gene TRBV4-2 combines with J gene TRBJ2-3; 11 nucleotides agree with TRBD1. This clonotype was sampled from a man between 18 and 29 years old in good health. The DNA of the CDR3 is TGTGCCAGCAGCGGGACAGGGGGAAGTGCTAAGGATACGCAGTATTTT. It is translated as CASSGTGGSAKDTQYF.